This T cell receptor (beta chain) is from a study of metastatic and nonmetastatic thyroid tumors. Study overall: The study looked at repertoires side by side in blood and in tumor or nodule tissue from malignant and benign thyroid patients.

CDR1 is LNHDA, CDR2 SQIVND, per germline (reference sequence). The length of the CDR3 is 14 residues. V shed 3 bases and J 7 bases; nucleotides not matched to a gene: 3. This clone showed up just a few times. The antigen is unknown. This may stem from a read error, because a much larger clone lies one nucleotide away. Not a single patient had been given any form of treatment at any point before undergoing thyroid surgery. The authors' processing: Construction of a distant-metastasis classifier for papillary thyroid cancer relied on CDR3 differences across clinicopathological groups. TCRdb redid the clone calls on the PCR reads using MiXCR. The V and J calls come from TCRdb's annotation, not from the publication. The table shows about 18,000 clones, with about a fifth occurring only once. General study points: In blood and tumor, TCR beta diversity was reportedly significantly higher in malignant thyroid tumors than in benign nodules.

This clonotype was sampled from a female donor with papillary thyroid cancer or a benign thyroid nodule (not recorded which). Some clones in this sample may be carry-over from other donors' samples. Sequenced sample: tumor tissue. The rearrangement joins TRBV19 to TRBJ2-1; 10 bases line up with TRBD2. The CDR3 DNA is TGTGCCAGTAGTATGGGACTAGCGTCAAATGAGCAGTTCTTC. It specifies CASSMGLASNEQFF.